This passage covers 17 T cell receptor beta chains from one sample sequenced in a study of shared clonotypes between healthy human individuals. The protocol was immunoSEQ multiplex PCR, while the TCRdb copy is restricted to in-frame clones and leaves out a portion. The sample holds approximately 480,000 clones, about 80% seen once. What was sequenced was PBMCs. Receptor source: a woman in her thirties or forties in good health. Some clones in this sample may be carry-over from other donors' samples.

The V call is TRBV28, the J call TRBJ2-2, with D possibly TRBD1 on 5 matching bases. The CDR3 is made up of 16 amino acids. V was trimmed by 6 bases and J by 5 bases, leaving 19 bases between them. Germline CDR1 reads MDHEN; CDR2 reads SYDVKM. The CDR3 spells CASSPLVPGRTGELFF. The CDR3 DNA reads as TGTGCCAGCAGCCCCCTAGTTCCAGGGCGGACCGGGGAGCTGTTTTTT.

This clone was detected only once. This chain links TRBV7-3 with TRBJ2-3; D perhaps matches TRBD1 (6 bases). CDR1 and CDR2 (germline): SGHTA, FQGTGA. The CDR3 runs to 15 residues. V was pared by 1 base and J by 7 bases, with 15 bases between. CDR3 in DNA: TGTGCCAGCAGCTTAAGCAGGGGCCCACTAAATACGCAGTATTTT. The encoded protein is CASSLSRGPLNTQYF.

V is TRBV7-9 and J is TRBJ2-1; D unresolved. Germline values: CDR1 SEHNR, CDR2 FQNEAQ (reference sequence). This CDR3 region has 13 residues. With 2 bases removed from V and 7 bases from J, the gap between germline ends came to 9 bases. The CDR3 sequence: CASSLRVGNEQFF. The CDR3 nucleotides read TGTGCCAGCAGCTTACGCGTTGGGAATGAGCAGTTCTTC.

The J gene is TRBJ2-7, the V gene TRBV27; TRBD2 matches at 10 bases. The CDR3 has 15 amino acids. In germline, CDR1 is MNHEY, CDR2 SMNVEV (reference sequence). After removal of 5 bases from V and 2 bases from J, the junction contained 6 bases not matched to a gene. For the CDR3, the DNA is TGTGCCAGCAGTGTTCGAAGCGGGAGGGCCTACGAGCAGTACTTC. Encoded protein: CASSVRSGRAYEQYF.

The chain joins TRBV4-3 to TRBJ2-3; D possibly matches TRBD1 or TRBD2 (5 bases each). V was clipped by 1 base and J by 3 bases, with 17 bases between them. The CDR3 totals 17 residues. The germline V gene has CDR1 LGHNA and CDR2 YSLEER. The CDR3 DNA sequence: TGCGCCAGCAGCCAAGTGCTTGACGAGGGGCATACAGATACGCAGTATTTT. Protein sequence: CASSQVLDEGHTDTQYF.

This chain connects TRBV7-2 to TRBJ1-2; D is undetermined. CDR1 and CDR2 from the germline V gene are SGHTA and FQGNSA. CDR3 length equals 13 residues. V shed 1 base and J shed 4 bases, with 7 bases lying between them. The CDR3 DNA sequence: TGTGCCAGCAGCTTAGAACAGTTCTATGGCTACACCTTC. The encoded protein is CASSLEQFYGYTF.

The chain links TRBV7-9 to TRBJ2-1; 9 bases are shared with TRBD2. The germline gives CDR1 SEHNR, CDR2 FQNEAQ (reference sequence). The CDR3 spans 15 residues. The CDR3 nucleotides read TGTGCTATTTGGGCTAGCGGGAAGTGGGTCAATGAGCAGTTCTTC. It is translated as CAIWASGKWVNEQFF.

This chain joins TRBV6-1 and TRBJ2-5, with D maybe TRBD1 (6 bases). TRBJ2-7 explains the end of the DNA better; the J call may be wrong. This CDR3 is built from 14 residues. CDR1 MNHNS and CDR2 SASEGT come from the germline V gene. DNA for the CDR3: TGTGCCAGCAACAACCGGGACATCTTCTACGAGCAGTACTTC. It translates to CASNNRDIFYEQYF.

This clone was seen more than once but under ten times. The J gene is TRBJ2-5, the V gene TRBV7-3, with D unresolved. The J call could be wrong; TRBJ2-7 is a better fit for the DNA end. The CDR3 is 15 amino acids. Germline V lookup: CDR1 SGHTA, CDR2 FQGTGA. CDR3 DNA: TGTGCCAGCAGTTTCCTCCGCTACTCACCCTACGAGCAGTACTTC. It is translated as CASSFLRYSPYEQYF.

The chain carries TRBV10-3 and TRBJ1-1; the D is unclear. The CDR3 consists of 13 residues. Between the trimmed V and J ends, which lost 10 bases and 2 bases, there was a span of 14 bases. In germline, CDR1 is ENHRY, CDR2 SYGVKD. The CDR3 is CATTLTANTEAFF. The CDR3 nucleotides read TGTGCCACCACTCTGACGGCTAACACTGAAGCTTTCTTT.

V is TRBV7-2 and J is TRBJ1-2; D unresolved. Looked up from germline, CDR1 is SGHTA and CDR2 is FQGNSA. V lost 5 bases and J 5 bases, leaving 18 bases between the germline ends. This CDR3 is 15 amino acids long. The CDR3 is CASSAETGVTYGYTF. In nucleotides, the CDR3 is TGTGCCAGCAGCGCAGAGACGGGTGTGACTTATGGCTACACCTTC.

V and J are TRBV6-1 and TRBJ2-7, with TRBD1 matching 7 bases. The germline V gene has CDR1 MNHNS and CDR2 SASEGT. Germline trimming cut 9 bases from V and 2 bases from J; bases unmatched to any gene: 1. The CDR3 spans 11 residues. The CDR3 region is CASTGAYEQYF. The DNA for the CDR3 is TGTGCCAGTACAGGGGCCTACGAGCAGTACTTC.

Regarding this clone: Other DNA sequences from this sample encode an identical CDR3 as well. The chain is built from TRBV18 and TRBJ1-2, with D tentatively TRBD1 (6 bases). This CDR3 spans 14 amino acids. Germline V gene sequence: CDR1 KGHSH, CDR2 LQKENI. Trimming shortened V by 3 bases and J by 6 bases, and 14 bases separated the two germline ends. The CDR3 loop is CASSPLQGSDGYTF. CDR3 nucleotide sequence: TGTGCCAGCTCACCTCTCCAGGGGTCGGATGGCTACACCTTC.

The chain employs TRBV27 and TRBJ2-2, with D maybe TRBD2 (5 bases). Per germline, CDR1 MNHEY and CDR2 SMNVEV (reference sequence). There are 14 residues in the CDR3. V lost 3 bases and J lost 3, with 8 bases in between. The chain's CDR3 is CASSFGGHTGELFF. The DNA for the CDR3 is TGTGCCAGCAGTTTTGGAGGTCACACCGGGGAGCTGTTTTTT.

CDR3 in DNA: TGTGCCAGCAGCTTGGGGCAGGCGTACTCGGTGTATGAAAAACTGTTTTTT. It encodes CASSLGQAYSVYEKLFF. The rearrangement links TRBV5-6 to TRBJ1-4, with D unresolved. The V gene lost 0 bases and the J gene lost 6 bases, with 18 bases spanning the gap. There are 17 residues in the CDR3. The germline V gene has CDR1 SGHDT and CDR2 YYEEEE. Using reference TRBV5-6 and TRBJ1-4 for the parts outside the CDR3, the full variable domain is DAGVTQSPTHLIKTRGQQVTLRCSPKSGHDTVSWYQQALGQGPQFIFQYYEEEERQRGNFPDRFSGHQFPNYSSELNVNALLLGDSALYLCASSLGQAYSVYEKLFFGSGTQLSVL.

Comment on this clone: The same CDR3 is also encoded by other DNA sequences in this sample. The chain is built from TRBV5-4 and TRBJ2-1, with TRBD2 matching over 10 bases. Looked up from germline, CDR1 is SGHNT and CDR2 is YYREEE (reference sequence). CDR3 length equals 15 residues. J gave up 4 bases and V 0 bases, and 1 base lay outside the gene matches. In DNA form, the CDR3 reads TGTGCCAGCAGCTTGGGGACTAGCGGTTACAATGAGCAGTTCTTC. This gives the protein CASSLGTSGYNEQFF. Full variable domain (rest looked up from reference TRBV5-4 and TRBJ2-1): ETGVTQSPTHLIKTRGQQVTLRCSSQSGHNTVSWYQQALGQGPQFIFQYYREEENGRGNFPPRFSGLQFPNYSSELNVNALELDDSALYLCASSLGTSGYNEQFFGPGTRLTVL.

This clone has just one count. The CDR3 sequence is CASSFGLAGKETQYF. For the CDR3, the DNA is TGTGCCAGCAGCTTTGGGTTAGCGGGCAAAGAGACCCAGTACTTC. This chain connects TRBV7-9 to TRBJ2-5; 7 bases agree with TRBD2. The germline V gene has CDR1 SEHNR and CDR2 FQNEAQ (reference sequence). Losses at the gene ends were 3 bases for V and 3 bases for J; bases not matched to a gene: 7. CDR3 length: 15 residues.